Detailed here is one T cell receptor beta chain. The entry originates in a study of CD8+CD57+ T cells in acquired aplastic anemia. Genomic DNA templated the TCR beta VDJ and CDR3 profiling. TCRdb analysed the reads with MiXCR anew, one entry per CDR3 protein. The table shows more than 45,000 distinct CDR3 sequences, with around 72% occurring only once. The V gene lost 2 bases and the J gene lost 4 bases, with 8 bases spanning the gap. This CDR3 spans 13 amino acids. The germline CDR1 and CDR2 sequences are MGHDK and SYGVNS. Sequencing was carried out using sorted CD4+, CD8+, or CD8+CD57+ T cells (not recorded which) from PBMCs. The chain employs TRBV25-1 and TRBJ1-2; D remains ambiguous. This TCR came from a human donor in good health, serving as a control. CDR3 in amino acids: CASSENPFYGYTF. The CDR3 DNA reads as TGTGCCAGCAGTGAAAATCCTTTCTATGGCTACACCTTC.